This T cell receptor beta chain originates from a study of CD8 T cells in ankylosing spondylitis. Study findings and constraints: A TCR beta motif of seven or eight highly homologous variants appeared characteristic of ankylosing spondylitis blood.

In its sample, this clonotype was seen many times. Its cognate antigen is unknown. TCR beta libraries were made by quantitative 5'-RACE with molecular barcodes. A single record per CDR3 protein comes from TCRdb applying MiXCR to the 5' RACE reads. The table records about 440,000 distinct CDR3 sequences, about a sixth of them present only once. Input material: blood, either unsorted or a sorted T cell fraction (not recorded which). The receptor comes from a male donor with ankylosing spondylitis.

The CDR3 DNA sequence: TGTGCCAGCAGTTTACGGGGCTCTGGGGCCAACGTCCTGACTTTC. Translation gives CASSLRGSGANVLTF. The chain is built from TRBV7-9 and TRBJ2-6, with D tentatively TRBD2 (5 bases). The CDR3 contains 15 residues. CDR1 is SEHNR and CDR2 is FQNEAQ in the germline V gene (reference sequence). V lost 6 bases, J lost 0 bases, and 9 bases lay in between.